This T cell receptor (delta chain) appears in the sequencing data of a study of γδ T cells in repeated Plasmodium falciparum infection. Overall study context: Donors were malaria-exposed Malian children or age- and gender-matched Australian children.

V was trimmed by 8 bases and J by 7 bases, leaving 20 bases between them. The germline V gene has CDR1 TSWWSYY and CDR2 QGS. The CDR3 is made up of 14 amino acids. TCRdb re-processed the multiplex PCR reads via CATT. The sample holds around 50,000 delta-chain clones, roughly 2% seen once. Only a few counts were recorded for this clone. TCRdb lists the protein of a much larger clone for this DNA, which differs at residue 4, so this is likely a read error; the protein given here is translated from the DNA itself. Bulk repertoires came from Vgamma9/Vdelta2+ or Vdelta2-negative gammadelta T cells flow-sorted from PBMC.

The source of this sequence is a pool of human donors (malaria-infected and uninfected, not separated). The gene calls are TRDV1 and TRDJ1; possibly TRDD3 for D (6 bases). TCRdb is silent on the J gene; assignment here came from matching the DNA to germline. Sequenced input: gamma-delta T cells from blood. The DNA for the CDR3 is TGTGCTCTTTGGGGGTTTCCCTTTAGCGGTAAACTCATCTTT. Translated: CALWGFPFSGKLIF.